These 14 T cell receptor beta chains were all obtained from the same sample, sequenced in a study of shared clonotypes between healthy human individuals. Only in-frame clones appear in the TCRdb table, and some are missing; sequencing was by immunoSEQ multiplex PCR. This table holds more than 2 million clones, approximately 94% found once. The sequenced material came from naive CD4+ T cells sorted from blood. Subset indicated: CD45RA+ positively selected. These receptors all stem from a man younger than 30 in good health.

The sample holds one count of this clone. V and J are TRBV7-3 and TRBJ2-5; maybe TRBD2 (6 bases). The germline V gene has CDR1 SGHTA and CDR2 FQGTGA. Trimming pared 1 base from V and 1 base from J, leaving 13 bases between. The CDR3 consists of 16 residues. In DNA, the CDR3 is TGTGCCAGCAGCTTAAGGGGGGAGCTGGCCCAAGAGACCCAGTACTTC. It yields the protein CASSLRGELAQETQYF. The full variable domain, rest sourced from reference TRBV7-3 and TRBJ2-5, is GAGVSQTPSNKVTEKGKYVELRCDPISGHTALYWYRQSLGQGPEFLIYFQGTGAADDSGLPNDRFFAVRPEGSVSTLKIQRTERGDSAVYLCASSLRGELAQETQYFGPGTRLLVL.

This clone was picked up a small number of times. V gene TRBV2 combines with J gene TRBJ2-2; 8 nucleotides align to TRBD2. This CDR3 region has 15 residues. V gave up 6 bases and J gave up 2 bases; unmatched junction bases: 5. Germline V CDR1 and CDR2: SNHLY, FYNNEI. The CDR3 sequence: CASRPGLVNTGELFF. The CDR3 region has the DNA TGTGCCAGCAGGCCGGGACTAGTTAACACCGGGGAGCTGTTTTTT. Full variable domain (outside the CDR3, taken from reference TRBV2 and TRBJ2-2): EPEVTQTPSHQVTQMGQEVILRCVPISNHLYFYWYRQILGQKVEFLVSFYNNEISEKSEIFDDQFSVERPDGSNFTLKIRSTKLEDSAMYFCASRPGLVNTGELFFGEGSRLTVL.

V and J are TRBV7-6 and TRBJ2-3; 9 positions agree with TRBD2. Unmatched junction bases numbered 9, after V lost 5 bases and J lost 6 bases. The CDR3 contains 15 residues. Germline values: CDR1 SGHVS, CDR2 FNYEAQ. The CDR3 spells CASSPRGLARDTQYF. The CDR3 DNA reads TGTGCCAGCAGCCCCCGCGGACTAGCGCGCGATACGCAGTATTTT.

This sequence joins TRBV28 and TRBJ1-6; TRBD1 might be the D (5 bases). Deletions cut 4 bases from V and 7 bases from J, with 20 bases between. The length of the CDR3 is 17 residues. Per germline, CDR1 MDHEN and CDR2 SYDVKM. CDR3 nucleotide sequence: TGTGCCAGCAGTTCATCCTTTCGGCAGGGACTAAATTCACCCCTCCACTTT. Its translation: CASSSSFRQGLNSPLHF.

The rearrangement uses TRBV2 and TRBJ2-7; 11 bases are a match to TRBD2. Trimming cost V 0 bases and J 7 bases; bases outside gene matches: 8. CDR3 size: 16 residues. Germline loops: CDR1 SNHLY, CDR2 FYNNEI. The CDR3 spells CASSEAALAGVGEQYF. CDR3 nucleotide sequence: TGTGCCAGCAGTGAAGCAGCACTAGCGGGAGTAGGTGAGCAGTACTTC.

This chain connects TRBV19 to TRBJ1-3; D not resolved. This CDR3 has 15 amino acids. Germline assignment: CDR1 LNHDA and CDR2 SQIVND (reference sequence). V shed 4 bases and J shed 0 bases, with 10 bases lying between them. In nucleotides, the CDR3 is TGTGCCAGTAGTAGGCGGGCTGGCTCTGGAAACACCATATATTTT. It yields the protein CASSRRAGSGNTIYF.

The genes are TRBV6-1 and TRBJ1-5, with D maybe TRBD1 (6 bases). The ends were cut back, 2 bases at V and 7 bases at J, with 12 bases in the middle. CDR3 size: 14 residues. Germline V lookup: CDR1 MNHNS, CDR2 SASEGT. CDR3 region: CASSEWGAGQPQHF. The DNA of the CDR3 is TGTGCCAGCAGTGAATGGGGGGCTGGACAGCCCCAGCATTTT.

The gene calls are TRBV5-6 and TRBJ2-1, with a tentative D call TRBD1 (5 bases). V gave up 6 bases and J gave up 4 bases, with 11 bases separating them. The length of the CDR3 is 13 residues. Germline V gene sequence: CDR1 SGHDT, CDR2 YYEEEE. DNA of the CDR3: TGTGCCAGCACCAAGGACATATACAATGAGCAGTTCTTC. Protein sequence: CASTKDIYNEQFF. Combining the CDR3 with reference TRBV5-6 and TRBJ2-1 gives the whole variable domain DAGVTQSPTHLIKTRGQQVTLRCSPKSGHDTVSWYQQALGQGPQFIFQYYEEEERQRGNFPDRFSGHQFPNYSSELNVNALLLGDSALYLCASTKDIYNEQFFGPGTRLTVL.

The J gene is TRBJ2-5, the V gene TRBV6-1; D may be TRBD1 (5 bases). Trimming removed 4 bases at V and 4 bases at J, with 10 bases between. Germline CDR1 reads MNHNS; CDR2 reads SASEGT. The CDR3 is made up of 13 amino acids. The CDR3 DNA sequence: TGTGCCAGCAGTGCCGACAGAAGAGAGACCCAGTACTTC. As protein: CASSADRRETQYF.

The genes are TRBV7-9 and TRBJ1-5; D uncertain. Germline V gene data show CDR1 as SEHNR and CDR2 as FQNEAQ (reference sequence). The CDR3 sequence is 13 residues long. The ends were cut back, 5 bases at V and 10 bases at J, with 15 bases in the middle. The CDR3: CASSKPPPGPQHF. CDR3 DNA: TGTGCCAGCAGCAAACCGCCGCCGGGACCCCAGCATTTT. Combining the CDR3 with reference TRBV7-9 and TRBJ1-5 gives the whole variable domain DTGVSQNPRHKITKRGQNVTFRCDPISEHNRLYWYRQTLGQGPEFLTYFQNEAQLEKSRLLSDRFSAERPKGSFSTLEIQRTEQGDSAMYLCASSKPPPGPQHFGDGTRLSIL.

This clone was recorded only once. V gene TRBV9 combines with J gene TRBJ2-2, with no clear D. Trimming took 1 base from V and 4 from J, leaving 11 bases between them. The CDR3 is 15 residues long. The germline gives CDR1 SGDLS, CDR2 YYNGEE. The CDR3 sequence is CASSVQGTGTGELFF. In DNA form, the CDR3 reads TGTGCCAGCAGCGTACAAGGAACGGGCACCGGGGAGCTGTTTTTT.

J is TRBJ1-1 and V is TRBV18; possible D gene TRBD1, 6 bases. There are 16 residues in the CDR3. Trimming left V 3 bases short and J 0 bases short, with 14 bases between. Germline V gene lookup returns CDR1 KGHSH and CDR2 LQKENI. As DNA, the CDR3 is TGTGCCAGCTCACCTCACCTCCGGGACATGAACACTGAAGCTTTCTTT. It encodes CASSPHLRDMNTEAFF.

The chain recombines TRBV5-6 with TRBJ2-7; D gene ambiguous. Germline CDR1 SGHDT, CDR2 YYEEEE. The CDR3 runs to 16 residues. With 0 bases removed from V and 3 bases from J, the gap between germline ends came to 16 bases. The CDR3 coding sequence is TGTGCCAGCAGCTTGGAAGACTGGGGTTTGAACTACGAGCAGTACTTC. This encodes CASSLEDWGLNYEQYF.

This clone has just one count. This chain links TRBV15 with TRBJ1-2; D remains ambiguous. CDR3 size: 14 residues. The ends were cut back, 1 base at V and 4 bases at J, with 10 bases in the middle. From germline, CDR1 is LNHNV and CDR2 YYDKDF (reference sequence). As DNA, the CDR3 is TGTGCCACCAGCAGAGGAACAGAACTCTATGGCTACACCTTC. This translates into CATSRGTELYGYTF.